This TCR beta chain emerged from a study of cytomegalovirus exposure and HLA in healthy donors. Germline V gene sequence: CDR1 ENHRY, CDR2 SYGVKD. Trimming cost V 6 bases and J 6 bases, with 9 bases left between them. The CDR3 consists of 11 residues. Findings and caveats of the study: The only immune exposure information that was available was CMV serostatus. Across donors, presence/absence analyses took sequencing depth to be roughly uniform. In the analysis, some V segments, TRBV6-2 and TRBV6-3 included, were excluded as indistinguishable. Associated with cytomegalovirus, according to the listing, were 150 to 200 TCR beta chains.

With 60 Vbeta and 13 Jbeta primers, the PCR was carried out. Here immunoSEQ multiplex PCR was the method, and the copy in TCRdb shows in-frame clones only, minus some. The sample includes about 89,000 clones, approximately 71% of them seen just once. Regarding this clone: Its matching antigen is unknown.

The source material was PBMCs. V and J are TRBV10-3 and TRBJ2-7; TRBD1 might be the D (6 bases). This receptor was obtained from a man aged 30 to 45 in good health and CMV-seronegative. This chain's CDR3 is CAIRLGGEQYF. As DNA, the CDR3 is TGTGCCATCAGACTAGGGGGCGAGCAGTACTTC.